The 5 T cell receptor beta chains below were found in one sample sequenced in a study of shared clonotypes between healthy human individuals. The protocol was immunoSEQ multiplex PCR, while the TCRdb copy is restricted to in-frame clones and leaves out a portion. The table has hundreds of thousands of clones, 60% to 80% seen once. Sequencing used memory CD4+ T cells sorted from blood. Described subset: CD45RA-negative fraction. The source is a woman in her 30s in good health.

This clone occurred once. J is TRBJ1-5 and V is TRBV7-2; D is unclear. The length of the CDR3 is 15 residues. CDR1 and CDR2 from the germline V gene are SGHTA and FQGNSA. V gave up 1 base and J gave up 7 bases, with 14 bases separating them. CDR3 protein: CASSLVGRSTQPQHF. For the CDR3, the DNA is TGTGCCAGCAGCTTAGTCGGCAGAAGTACCCAGCCCCAGCATTTT.

V and J are TRBV7-9 and TRBJ2-3; D ambiguous. This CDR3 region has 13 residues. Germline V gene data show CDR1 as SEHNR and CDR2 as FQNEAQ (reference sequence). The V end was cut by 5 bases, the J end by 6 bases, with 12 bases between. DNA for the CDR3: TGTGCCAGCAGCACGTCCGGTGGTGATACGCAGTATTTT. Its translation: CASSTSGGDTQYF.

This clone is a singleton in its sample. This chain uses TRBV15 with TRBJ1-5; unclear D gene. V was cut by 3 bases and J by 0 bases, with 9 bases left in between. The germline CDR1 and CDR2 sequences are LNHNV and YYDKDF (reference sequence). This CDR3 contains 15 residues. CDR3 in DNA: TGTGCCACCAGCAGGGACGGAAATAGCAATCAGCCCCAGCATTTT. This translates into CATSRDGNSNQPQHF.

In its sample, this clone was seen once. The rearrangement uses TRBV19 and TRBJ1-2; D remains unclear. The CDR3 sequence is 13 residues long. The germline V gene has CDR1 LNHDA and CDR2 SQIVND (reference sequence). V shed 6 bases and J shed 6 bases, with 14 bases lying between them. CDR3 protein: CASRSGERDGYTF. DNA for the CDR3: TGTGCCAGTAGGTCAGGAGAACGGGATGGCTACACCTTC.

In this sample, this clone turned up once. This chain uses TRBV7-2 with TRBJ2-2; no clear D. Germline V gives CDR1 SGHTA, CDR2 FQGNSA. The CDR3 contains 13 residues. V lost 4 bases and J 6 bases, leaving 9 bases between the germline ends. CDR3: CASSSYLPGELFF. The CDR3 DNA is TGTGCCAGCAGCTCCTATCTACCCGGGGAGCTGTTTTTT.